The entry that follows covers one TCR beta chain sequence. Antigen specificity is unknown. Amplification yielded TCR beta CDR3 regions, with RNA transcripts as the source. Using the HTBI primer set, a first-round RT-PCR was run on the TCR CDR3. From the multiplex PCR reads, TCRdb called clonotypes with MiXCR, one entry per CDR3 protein. This sample has approximately 370,000 distinct CDR3 sequences, with about 18% found just once. These data belong to a study of T cells in Graves' hyperthyroidism and ophthalmopathy. The study's findings and limits: Ophthalmopathy cases were set apart from stable hyperthyroidism by a 13 V-J model.

V lost 5 bases to trimming and J lost 5 bases; unmatched junction nucleotides: 7. In germline, CDR1 is MDHEN, CDR2 SYDVKM. CDR3 length equals 14 residues. Uncontrolled infection, other autoimmune disease, pregnancy or lactation excluded patients. The chain combines TRBV28 with TRBJ2-7, with 9 bases matching TRBD1. Sequencing used blood. The receptor's source is a young woman with Graves' hyperthyroidism that later progressed to Graves' ophthalmopathy. CDR3 loop: CASSKDRGWHEQYF. The CDR3 DNA reads as TGTGCCAGCAGTAAAGACAGGGGGTGGCACGAGCAGTACTTC.